The clone carrying this T cell receptor beta chain was detected many times. This sample is part of a study of early T cells in non-severe SARS-CoV-2 infection. Study overall: Unpaired chains resulted from sequencing bulk RNA of unsorted whole blood.

TCRdb ran MiXCR on the 5' RACE reads and lists one entry per CDR3 protein. The table has about 30,000 distinct CDR3 sequences, 5% to 6.5% seen once. Germline CDR1 LNHDA, CDR2 SQIVND (reference sequence). CDR3 length: 13 amino acids. The ends were cut back, 6 bases at V and 5 bases at J, with 12 bases in the middle. V is TRBV19 and J is TRBJ2-3, with D unresolved. This TCR was recovered from an adult who was a healthcare worker with PCR-confirmed SARS-CoV-2 infection or an uninfected control (not recorded which). Sequenced sample: whole blood. The CDR3 loop reads CASSRLGGDTQYF. The CDR3 nucleotides are TGTGCCAGTAGCCGTCTCGGTGGAGATACGCAGTATTTT.